This TCR beta chain was retrieved from a study of cytomegalovirus exposure and HLA in healthy donors. The CDR3 sequence is 15 residues long. CDR1 SQVTM and CDR2 ANQGSEA come from the germline V gene. PCR employed 60 Vbeta and 13 Jbeta primers. Repertoires were generated with immunoSEQ multiplex PCR, while TCRdb's copy carries only in-frame clones and drops some. The data contain around 140,000 clones, more than 60% of them singletons. Sequenced material: PBMCs. This TCR derives from a female donor in good health and CMV-seronegative. This chain links TRBV29-1 with TRBJ2-5; D perhaps matches TRBD2 (6 bases). Near its end, the DNA agrees better with TRBJ2-7, so the J call may be wrong. The CDR3 sequence is CSVEFRERGDYEQYF. The CDR3 coding sequence is TGCAGCGTTGAATTTCGGGAGAGAGGGGACTACGAGCAGTACTTC.